This T cell receptor (beta chain) came from a study of post-analysis software for immune sequencing data. The wider study: The courses of disease that were included comprised relapsing-remitting, secondary progressive and progressive-relapsing multiple sclerosis.

CDR3 length equals 20 residues. Germline assignment: CDR1 SGDLS and CDR2 YYNGEE. The library was made from cDNA and included unique molecular identifiers. Input of about 0.95 to 11 million T cells yielded hundreds of thousands of cDNA molecules. Each CDR3 protein gets one entry after TCRdb re-called the PCR reads with MiXCR. Among some 370,000 distinct CDR3 sequences listed, approximately 33% were seen once. Of note for this clonotype: What it recognizes is unknown. A junction boundary mismatches the germline segment, possibly from a read error.

General study points: TRBV segments more frequent in patients than in controls numbered about five and included TRBV5-6, TRBV5-1 and TRBV20-1. Samples from a shared batch, those prepared together, strongly co-clustered by F measure. Controls had significantly higher normalized Chao1 diversity than multiple sclerosis patients.

This chain joins TRBV9 and TRBJ2-1; 16 bases agree with TRBD2. The material sequenced was blood. This receptor was identified in a girl aged 5-17 years with multiple sclerosis. The chain's CDR3 is CASSAGGLAGGLTPNNQQFF. For the CDR3, the DNA is TGTGCCAGCAGCGCAGGGGGACTAGCGGGGGGGCTTACCCCTAACAATCAGCAGTTCTTC.